The clone carrying this T cell receptor beta chain was recorded once. This specimen includes other DNA sequences encoding the same CDR3. The protocol was immunoSEQ multiplex PCR, while the TCRdb copy is restricted to in-frame clones and leaves out a portion. The sample has 2,500,000 or so clones, 90% to 95% seen once. The source of the sample is a study of shared clonotypes between healthy human individuals. CDR1 KGHSH and CDR2 LQKENI come from the germline V gene. This CDR3 has 13 amino acids. The ends were cut back, 2 bases at V and 0 bases at J, with 4 bases in the middle. The chain recombines TRBV18 with TRBJ1-2, with no clear D. This receptor was obtained from a young man in good health. Sequencing used naive CD4+ T cells sorted from blood. As for subset: CD45RA+ positively selected. The CDR3 spells CASSPDSNYGYTF. CDR3 nucleotide sequence: TGTGCCAGCTCACCAGATTCTAACTATGGCTACACCTTC.